A single sample is the source of the 31 T cell receptor beta chains below, sequenced in a study of blood T cell repertoires in COVID-19. Sequencing was performed with immunoSEQ multiplex PCR; in TCRdb, only in-frame clones are kept and a portion is missing. The repertoire holds around 290,000 clones, with approximately 86% as singletons. The sample comprised peripheral blood. The receptor set was obtained from a woman aged 70 to 79 with COVID-19, enrolled during active disease.

This clone has only a few counts. The genes are TRBV2 and TRBJ1-2; D may be TRBD1 (6 bases). V was trimmed by 2 bases and J by 4 bases, leaving 11 bases between them. Germline CDR1 and CDR2: SNHLY and FYNNEI. The length of the CDR3 is 14 residues. CDR3 amino acids: CASSEKQGFYGYTF. The CDR3 DNA follows: TGTGCCAGCAGTGAAAAACAGGGTTTCTATGGCTACACCTTC.

This rearrangement joins TRBV2 to TRBJ1-5, with D possibly TRBD1 on 6 matching bases. This CDR3 spans 13 amino acids. V lost 7 bases and J 4 bases, leaving 11 bases between the germline ends. Germline V lookup: CDR1 SNHLY, CDR2 FYNNEI. CDR3 sequence (DNA): TGTGCCAGCATGGTAGGGGGAAATCAGCCCCAGCATTTT. This sequence encodes CASMVGGNQPQHF.

The chain links TRBV4-1 to TRBJ1-5; TRBD1 might be the D (5 bases). Trimming took off 0 bases at V and 5 bases at J, with 11 bases between the two ends. CDR3 length: 15 residues. Per germline, CDR1 MGHRA and CDR2 YSYEKL. For the CDR3, the DNA is TGCGCCAGCAGCCAAGATAGGGGCCTCCATCAGCCCCAGCATTTT. As protein: CASSQDRGLHQPQHF.

The gene calls are TRBV9 and TRBJ2-3; 10 bases align to TRBD2. Germline trimming cut 2 bases from V and 6 bases from J; bases unmatched to any gene: 9. The germline V gene has CDR1 SGDLS and CDR2 YYNGEE. This CDR3 is built from 16 residues. The CDR3 nucleotides read TGTGCCAGCAGCGTTCCAGCGGGGGGGCCAGGGGATACGCAGTATTTT. Protein: CASSVPAGGPGDTQYF.

This chain links TRBV29-1 with TRBJ2-7; 9 bases align to TRBD2. The CDR3 is made up of 13 amino acids. V was pared by 3 bases and J by 4 bases, with 4 bases of the junction left unmatched. Germline V gives CDR1 SQVTM, CDR2 ANQGSEA. CDR3 loop: CSVETSGTYEQYF. The CDR3 nucleotides are TGCAGCGTTGAGACTAGCGGAACATACGAGCAGTACTTC.

V gene TRBV6-5 combines with J gene TRBJ2-7; D possibly corresponds to TRBD2 (5 bases). Germline V gives CDR1 MNHEY, CDR2 SVGAGI. V lost 7 bases and J 7 bases, leaving 20 bases between the germline ends. The CDR3 has 14 residues. CDR3 sequence reads: CASNGGGLLGEQYF. As DNA, the CDR3 is TGTGCCAGCAACGGAGGAGGACTTCTGGGGGAGCAGTACTTC.

This clone was counted a few times. The chain has TRBV15 and TRBJ1-1; D ambiguous. Trimming removed 7 bases from V and 0 bases from J, with 9 bases in between. Per the germline V gene, CDR1 is LNHNV and CDR2 is YYDKDF (reference sequence). This CDR3 comprises 13 residues. Written as DNA, the CDR3 is TGTGCCACCACTGACTTGATGAACACTGAAGCTTTCTTT. Translating it yields CATTDLMNTEAFF.

J is TRBJ1-4 and V is TRBV30, with 7 bases lining up with TRBD1. Germline V CDR1 and CDR2: GTSNPN, SVGIG (reference sequence). V shed 6 bases and J 3 bases; nucleotides not matched to a gene: 10. The CDR3 sequence is 15 residues long. The CDR3 DNA sequence: TGTGCCTGCCAAACTAGACAGGGCCCTAATGAAAAACTGTTTTTT. It is translated as CACQTRQGPNEKLFF.

The CDR3 sequence is CASRAQGNSNQPQHF. CDR3 DNA: TGTGCCAGCAGAGCGCAGGGAAATAGCAATCAGCCCCAGCATTTT. The chain combines TRBV27 with TRBJ1-5; tentatively, D is TRBD1 (5 bases). V was pared by 6 bases and J by 0 bases, with 12 bases between. From germline, CDR1 is MNHEY and CDR2 SMNVEV (reference sequence). The CDR3 runs 15 residues.

The chain recombines TRBV28 with TRBJ1-1, with D perhaps TRBD1 (6 bases). The CDR3 consists of 14 residues. V shed 5 bases and J shed 0 bases, with 10 bases lying between them. Germline values: CDR1 MDHEN, CDR2 SYDVKM. The chain's CDR3 is CASSPGAMNTEAFF. The CDR3 DNA sequence: TGTGCCAGCAGTCCAGGGGCTATGAACACTGAAGCTTTCTTT.

J is TRBJ2-3 and V is TRBV5-6; D might be TRBD1 (5 bases). Trimming shortened V by 4 bases and J by 8 bases, and 23 bases separated the two germline ends. Germline V gives CDR1 SGHDT, CDR2 YYEEEE. The length of the CDR3 is 16 residues. The CDR3: CASSPLGGRVQGTQYF. In DNA form, the CDR3 reads TGTGCCAGCAGCCCCCTCGGCGGCAGGGTCCAGGGTACGCAGTATTTT.

The gene calls are TRBV5-1 and TRBJ2-7, with a weak D call TRBD2 (6 bases). Germline lookup yields CDR1 SGHRS and CDR2 YFSETQ. The CDR3 consists of 16 residues. V was shortened by 1 base and J by 3 bases, with 17 bases between the two germline ends. This CDR3 reads CASSLRGSGEDYEQYF. CDR3 coding DNA: TGCGCCAGCAGCTTGAGGGGTAGTGGGGAGGACTACGAGCAGTACTTC.

The V gene is TRBV28, the J gene TRBJ2-5; tentative D call: TRBD2 (5 bases). There are 13 residues in the CDR3. V lost 4 bases and J lost 4, with 10 bases in between. Germline CDR1 MDHEN, CDR2 SYDVKM. The CDR3 spells CASSSGNSETQYF. The CDR3 bases are TGTGCCAGCAGTTCGGGGAATTCAGAGACCCAGTACTTC.

The chain is built from TRBV2 and TRBJ2-1, with a possible D match to TRBD1 (6 bases). Germline loops: CDR1 SNHLY, CDR2 FYNNEI. Deletions cut 6 bases from V and 9 bases from J, with 18 bases between. The CDR3 loop spans 14 amino acids. Here the CDR3 reads CASRPLNLGGEQFF. The CDR3 DNA reads TGTGCCAGCAGACCCCTCAATCTAGGGGGTGAGCAGTTCTTC.

The chain is built from TRBV2 and TRBJ1-2; the D gene is possibly TRBD1 (5 bases). The CDR3 runs 11 residues. CDR1 and CDR2 from the germline V gene are SNHLY and FYNNEI. V lost 7 bases, J lost 7 bases, and 10 bases lay in between. The CDR3 DNA follows: TGTGCCAGCATCCTGGACACTGGCTACACCTTC. It translates to CASILDTGYTF. Full variable domain (outside the CDR3, taken from reference TRBV2 and TRBJ1-2): EPEVTQTPSHQVTQMGQEVILRCVPISNHLYFYWYRQILGQKVEFLVSFYNNEISEKSEIFDDQFSVERPDGSNFTLKIRSTKLEDSAMYFCASILDTGYTFGSGTRLTVV.

The chain joins TRBV5-1 to TRBJ2-2, with 9 bases aligning to TRBD1. V shed 3 bases and J 6 bases; nucleotides not matched to a gene: 9. Germline loops: CDR1 SGHRS, CDR2 YFSETQ. The CDR3 covers 16 residues. CDR3 sequence reads: CASSSGTGKLAGELFF. The CDR3 DNA reads as TGCGCCAGCAGCTCTGGGACAGGGAAATTAGCCGGGGAGCTGTTTTTT.

This clone was detected once. The chain carries TRBV6-5 and TRBJ1-3; no definite D call. The germline V gene encodes CDR1 MNHEY and CDR2 SVGAGI. This CDR3 region has 16 residues. V was cut by 0 bases and J by 4 bases, with 13 bases left in between. The CDR3 here is CASSYSRPPGGNTIYF. The DNA of the CDR3 is TGTGCCAGCAGTTACTCGAGACCCCCGGGAGGAAACACCATATATTTT.

V is TRBV3-1 (or the pseudogene TRBV3-2) and J is TRBJ1-2; D is unclear. The CDR3 consists of 13 residues. Looked up from germline, CDR1 is LGHDT and CDR2 is YNNKEL (reference sequence). V was pared by 4 bases and J by 8 bases, with 14 bases between. CDR3 region: CASSPRSTGGYTF. CDR3 bases: TGTGCCAGCAGCCCCCGGAGTACCGGGGGCTACACCTTC.

This chain links TRBV2 with TRBJ2-2, with TRBD1 as a possible D gene (6 bases). This CDR3 has 15 amino acids. Trimming stripped 8 bases from V and 5 bases from J, with 18 bases between. Germline CDR1 is SNHLY and CDR2 is FYNNEI. The CDR3 loop reads CASYGPGAETGELFF. CDR3 in DNA: TGTGCCAGCTACGGCCCAGGGGCTGAGACCGGGGAGCTGTTTTTT.

CDR3 in amino acids: CASSSTGTVGDTQYF. The CDR3 nucleotides read TGCGCCAGCAGCTCAACCGGGACAGTGGGGGATACGCAGTATTTT. The J gene is TRBJ2-3, the V gene TRBV5-1; 7 positions agree with TRBD1. J lost 6 bases, V lost 3 bases, and 10 bases had no gene match. From germline, CDR1 is SGHRS and CDR2 YFSETQ. The CDR3 loop spans 15 amino acids.

This sequence joins TRBV6-6 and TRBJ1-3; 9 nucleotides line up with TRBD1. The CDR3 has 14 residues. Trimming took 9 bases from V and 2 from J; bases not matched to a gene: 5. Per the germline V gene, CDR1 is MNHNY and CDR2 is SVGAGI (reference sequence). The CDR3 DNA is TGTGCCAGTCGAGGACAGGGGACTGGAAACACCATATATTTT. Its translation is CASRGQGTGNTIYF.

The V gene is TRBV6-2 or TRBV6-3, the J gene TRBJ2-7; TRBD2 matches 15 bases. The V and J ends lost 1 base and 2 bases, in that order; junction bases with no gene match: 0. The CDR3 is 16 amino acids. Per germline, CDR1 MNHEY and CDR2 SVGEGT. The CDR3 loop is CASSYWTSGGAYEQYF. The CDR3 nucleotides are TGTGCCAGCAGTTACTGGACTAGCGGGGGGGCCTACGAGCAGTACTTC.

The rearrangement joins TRBV6-5 to TRBJ2-2; D is perhaps TRBD1 (5 bases). Germline V gene data show CDR1 as MNHEY and CDR2 as SVGAGI. V was pared by 5 bases and J by 4 bases, with 11 bases between. The CDR3 is 14 residues long. The CDR3 protein is CASSHRQPTGELFF. The CDR3 DNA sequence: TGTGCCAGCAGTCACCGACAGCCCACCGGGGAGCTGTTTTTT.

This clone is a singleton in its sample. Other DNA sequences in the sample encode the same CDR3. The V and J genes are TRBV5-4 and TRBJ2-3, with D unclear. Trimming removed 1 base from V and 6 bases from J, with 9 bases in between. CDR3 length equals 13 residues. Germline V gene lookup returns CDR1 SGHNT and CDR2 YYREEE (reference sequence). CDR3 region: CASSLYEADTQYF. Written as DNA, the CDR3 is TGTGCCAGCAGCTTGTACGAGGCCGATACGCAGTATTTT.

This chain links TRBV19 with TRBJ2-5; 7 bases match TRBD1. This CDR3 is 16 amino acids long. Germline CDR1 and CDR2: LNHDA and SQIVND (reference sequence). The ends lost 3 bases at V and 3 bases at J; junction bases unmatched: 10. This chain's CDR3 is CASSIGNRGLKETQYF. In DNA, the CDR3 is TGTGCCAGTAGTATCGGAAACAGGGGATTGAAAGAGACCCAGTACTTC.

Only a few counts were recorded for this clone. The chain employs TRBV2 and TRBJ2-3; 10 bases agree with TRBD2. CDR1 SNHLY and CDR2 FYNNEI come from the germline V gene. The CDR3 extends over 18 amino acids. V gave up 0 bases and J gave up 4 bases; unmatched junction bases: 10. The CDR3 region has the DNA TGTGCCAGCAGTGAAGCGCTCGGGCTAGCGGGGGACGCAGATACGCAGTATTTT. This codes for CASSEALGLAGDADTQYF.

This clone was observed once. This chain joins TRBV27 and TRBJ2-7, with 7 bases fitting TRBD1. Germline loops: CDR1 MNHEY, CDR2 SMNVEV (reference sequence). The V segment lost 7 bases and the J segment 9 bases; nucleotides outside the gene matches: 15. This CDR3 contains 14 residues. The chain's CDR3 is CASNDYVGGTRQYF. CDR3 sequence (DNA): TGTGCCAGCAATGATTACGTAGGGGGCACGAGGCAGTACTTC.

DNA of the CDR3: TGCGCCAGCAGCCCCGGGACTAGCGGGCCCGCCTACGAGCAGTACTTC. Amino acids: CASSPGTSGPAYEQYF. The V call is TRBV5-1, the J call TRBJ2-7; 12 positions agree with TRBD2. This CDR3 region has 16 residues. The V segment lost 4 bases and the J segment 2 bases; nucleotides outside the gene matches: 7. From germline, CDR1 is SGHRS and CDR2 YFSETQ.

This sequence joins TRBV27 and TRBJ2-7, with D perhaps TRBD1 (6 bases). Trimming pared 8 bases from V and 7 bases from J, leaving 30 bases between. The CDR3 totals 17 residues. Germline V gene data show CDR1 as MNHEY and CDR2 as SMNVEV (reference sequence). This chain's CDR3 is CASGPLLQGRGSGEQYF. In DNA form, the CDR3 reads TGTGCCAGCGGACCCTTGCTCCAAGGCAGGGGTTCGGGGGAGCAGTACTTC.

The J gene is TRBJ2-3, the V gene TRBV29-1, with 8 bases identical to TRBD1. Germline V gene data show CDR1 as SQVTM and CDR2 as ANQGSEA. This CDR3 has 13 amino acids. Trimming took 2 bases from V and 3 from J; bases not matched to a gene: 1. The CDR3 bases are TGCAGCGTTGAACAGGGGGCAACAGATACGCAGTATTTT. Amino acids: CSVEQGATDTQYF.

The V and J genes are TRBV11-2 and TRBJ1-4, with 8 bases lining up with TRBD1. The V and J ends lost 7 bases and 8 bases, in that order; junction bases with no gene match: 6. The CDR3 runs to 13 residues. The germline gives CDR1 SGHAT, CDR2 FQNNGV. DNA for the CDR3: TGTGCCAGCATCGGACAGGGCGACGAAAAACTGTTTTTT. Translating gives CASIGQGDEKLFF.